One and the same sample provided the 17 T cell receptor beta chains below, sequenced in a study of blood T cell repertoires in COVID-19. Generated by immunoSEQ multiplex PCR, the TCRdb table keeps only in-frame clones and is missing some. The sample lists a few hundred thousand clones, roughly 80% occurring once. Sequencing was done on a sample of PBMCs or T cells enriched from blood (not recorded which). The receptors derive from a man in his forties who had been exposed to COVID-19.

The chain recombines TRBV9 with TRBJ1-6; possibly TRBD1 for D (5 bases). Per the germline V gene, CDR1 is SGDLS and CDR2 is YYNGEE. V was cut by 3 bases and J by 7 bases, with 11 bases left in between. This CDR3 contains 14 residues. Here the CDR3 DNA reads TGTGCCAGCAGCGAACAGGTGGGGAATTCACCCCTCCACTTT. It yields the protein CASSEQVGNSPLHF.

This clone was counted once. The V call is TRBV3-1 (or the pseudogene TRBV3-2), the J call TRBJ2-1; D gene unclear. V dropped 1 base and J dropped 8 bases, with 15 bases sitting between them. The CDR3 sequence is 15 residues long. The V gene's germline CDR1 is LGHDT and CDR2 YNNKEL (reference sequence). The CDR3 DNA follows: TGTGCCAGCAGCCAAGTTGCGGCCCGAAGGCATGAGCAGTTCTTC. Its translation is CASSQVAARRHEQFF.

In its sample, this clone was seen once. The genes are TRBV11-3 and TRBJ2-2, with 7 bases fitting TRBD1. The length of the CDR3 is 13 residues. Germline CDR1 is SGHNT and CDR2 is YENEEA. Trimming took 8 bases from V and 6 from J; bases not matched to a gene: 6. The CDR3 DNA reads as TGTGCCAGCGGACGCCAGGGGGCCGGGGAGCTGTTTTTT. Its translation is CASGRQGAGELFF.

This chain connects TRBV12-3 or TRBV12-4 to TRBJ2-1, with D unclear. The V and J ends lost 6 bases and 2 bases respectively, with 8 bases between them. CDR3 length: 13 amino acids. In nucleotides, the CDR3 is TGTGCCAGCAGCCTCGTTGCCTACAATGAGCAGTTCTTC. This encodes CASSLVAYNEQFF.

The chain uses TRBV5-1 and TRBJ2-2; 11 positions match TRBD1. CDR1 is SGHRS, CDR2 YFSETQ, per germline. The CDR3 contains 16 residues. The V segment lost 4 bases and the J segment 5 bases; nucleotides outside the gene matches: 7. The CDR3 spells CASSRGQGAGTGELFF. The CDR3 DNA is TGCGCCAGCAGCAGAGGACAGGGGGCCGGGACCGGGGAGCTGTTTTTT.

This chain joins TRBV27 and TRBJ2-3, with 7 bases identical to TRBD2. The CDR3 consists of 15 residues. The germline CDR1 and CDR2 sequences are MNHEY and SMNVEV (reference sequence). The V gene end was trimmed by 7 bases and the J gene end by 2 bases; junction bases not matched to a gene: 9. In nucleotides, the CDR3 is TGTGCCAGCACACGGGGGGACCTGATCACAGATACGCAGTATTTT. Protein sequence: CASTRGDLITDTQYF.

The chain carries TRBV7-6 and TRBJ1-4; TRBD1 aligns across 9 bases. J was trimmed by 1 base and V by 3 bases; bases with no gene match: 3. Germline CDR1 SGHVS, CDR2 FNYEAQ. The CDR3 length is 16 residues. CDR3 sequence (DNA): TGTGCCAGCAGCTTTGGGACAGGGAGAACTAATGAAAAACTGTTTTTT. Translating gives CASSFGTGRTNEKLFF.

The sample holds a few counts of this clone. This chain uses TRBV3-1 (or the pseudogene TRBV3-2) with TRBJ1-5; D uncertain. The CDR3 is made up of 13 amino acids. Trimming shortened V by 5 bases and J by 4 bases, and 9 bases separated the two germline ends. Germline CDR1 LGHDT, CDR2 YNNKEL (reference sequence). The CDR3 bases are TGTGCCAGCAGCAAATTTATTAATCAGCCCCAGCATTTT. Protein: CASSKFINQPQHF.

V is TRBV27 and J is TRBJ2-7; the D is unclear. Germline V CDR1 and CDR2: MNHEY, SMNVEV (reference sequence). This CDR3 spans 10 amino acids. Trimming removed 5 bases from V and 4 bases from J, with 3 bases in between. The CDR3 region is CASSPYEQYF. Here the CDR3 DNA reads TGTGCCAGCAGTCCTTACGAGCAGTACTTC.

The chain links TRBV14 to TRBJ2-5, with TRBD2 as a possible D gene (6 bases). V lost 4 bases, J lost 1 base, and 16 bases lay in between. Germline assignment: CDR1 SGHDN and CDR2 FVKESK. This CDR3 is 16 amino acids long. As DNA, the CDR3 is TGTGCCAGCAGCCCCTTCGGACTAACTTCCCAAGAGACCCAGTACTTC. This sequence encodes CASSPFGLTSQETQYF.

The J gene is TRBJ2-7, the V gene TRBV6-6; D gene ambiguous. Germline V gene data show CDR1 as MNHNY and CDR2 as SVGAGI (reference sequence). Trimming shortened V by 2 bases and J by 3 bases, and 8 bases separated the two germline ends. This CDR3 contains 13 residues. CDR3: CASSYERFYEQYF. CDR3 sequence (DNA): TGTGCCAGCAGTTACGAACGGTTCTACGAGCAGTACTTC.

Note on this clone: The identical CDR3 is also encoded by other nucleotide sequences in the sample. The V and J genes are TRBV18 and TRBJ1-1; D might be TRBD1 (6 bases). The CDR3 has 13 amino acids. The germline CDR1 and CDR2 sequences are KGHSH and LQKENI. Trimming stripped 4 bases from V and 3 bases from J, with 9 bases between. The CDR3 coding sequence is TGTGCCAGCTCACAGAACAGGGACACTGAAGCTTTCTTT. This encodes CASSQNRDTEAFF.

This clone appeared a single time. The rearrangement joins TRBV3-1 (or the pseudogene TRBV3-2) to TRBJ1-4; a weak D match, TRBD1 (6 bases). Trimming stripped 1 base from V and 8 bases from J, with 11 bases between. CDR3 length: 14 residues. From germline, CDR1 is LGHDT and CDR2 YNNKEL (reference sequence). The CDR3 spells CASSQGSGVEKLFF. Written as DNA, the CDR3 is TGTGCCAGCAGCCAAGGTTCAGGGGTCGAAAAACTGTTTTTT.

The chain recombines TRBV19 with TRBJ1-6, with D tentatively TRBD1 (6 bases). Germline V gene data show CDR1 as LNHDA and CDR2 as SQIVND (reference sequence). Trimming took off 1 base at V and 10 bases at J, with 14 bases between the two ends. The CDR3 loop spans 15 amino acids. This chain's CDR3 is CASSIGGQIQSPLHF. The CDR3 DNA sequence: TGTGCCAGTAGTATAGGGGGGCAGATCCAGTCACCCCTCCACTTT.

DNA for the CDR3: TGTGCCAGCAGCTTGGTTTATTTGGCGGGGCCCAGGGAGCAGTACTTC. This translates into CASSLVYLAGPREQYF. This chain uses TRBV5-6 with TRBJ2-7; D might be TRBD2 (6 bases). V gave up 0 bases and J gave up 7 bases, with 20 bases separating them. Germline CDR1 SGHDT, CDR2 YYEEEE. This CDR3 contains 16 residues. Drawing the rest from reference TRBV5-6 and TRBJ2-7, the complete variable domain is DAGVTQSPTHLIKTRGQQVTLRCSPKSGHDTVSWYQQALGQGPQFIFQYYEEEERQRGNFPDRFSGHQFPNYSSELNVNALLLGDSALYLCASSLVYLAGPREQYFGPGTRLTVT.

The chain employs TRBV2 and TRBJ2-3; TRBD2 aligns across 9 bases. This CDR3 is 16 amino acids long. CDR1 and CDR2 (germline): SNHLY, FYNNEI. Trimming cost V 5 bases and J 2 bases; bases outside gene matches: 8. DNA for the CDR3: TGTGCCAGCAGTTTGGCCGGGACTAGCACCACAGATACGCAGTATTTT. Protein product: CASSLAGTSTTDTQYF.

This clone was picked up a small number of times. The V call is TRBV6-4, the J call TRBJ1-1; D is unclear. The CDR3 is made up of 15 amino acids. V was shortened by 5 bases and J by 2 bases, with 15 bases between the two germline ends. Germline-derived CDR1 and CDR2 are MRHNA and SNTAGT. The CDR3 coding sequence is TGTGCCAGCAGTCCCTCGCCACAGCAAAACACTGAAGCTTTCTTT. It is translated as CASSPSPQQNTEAFF.